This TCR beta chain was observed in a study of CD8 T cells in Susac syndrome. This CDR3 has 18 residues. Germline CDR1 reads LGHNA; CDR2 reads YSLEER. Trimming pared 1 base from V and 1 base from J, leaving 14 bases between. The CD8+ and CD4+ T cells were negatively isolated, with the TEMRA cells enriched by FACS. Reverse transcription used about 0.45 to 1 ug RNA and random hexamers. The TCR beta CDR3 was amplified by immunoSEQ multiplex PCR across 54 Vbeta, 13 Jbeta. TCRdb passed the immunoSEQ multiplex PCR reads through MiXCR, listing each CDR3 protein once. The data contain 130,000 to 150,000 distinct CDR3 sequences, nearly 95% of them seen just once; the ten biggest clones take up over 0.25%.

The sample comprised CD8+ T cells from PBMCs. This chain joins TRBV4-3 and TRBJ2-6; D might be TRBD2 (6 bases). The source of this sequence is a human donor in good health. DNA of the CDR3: TGCGCCAGCAGCCAAGGGCATAGCGGTCCTTCTGGGGCCAACGTCCTGACTTTC. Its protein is CASSQGHSGPSGANVLTF.